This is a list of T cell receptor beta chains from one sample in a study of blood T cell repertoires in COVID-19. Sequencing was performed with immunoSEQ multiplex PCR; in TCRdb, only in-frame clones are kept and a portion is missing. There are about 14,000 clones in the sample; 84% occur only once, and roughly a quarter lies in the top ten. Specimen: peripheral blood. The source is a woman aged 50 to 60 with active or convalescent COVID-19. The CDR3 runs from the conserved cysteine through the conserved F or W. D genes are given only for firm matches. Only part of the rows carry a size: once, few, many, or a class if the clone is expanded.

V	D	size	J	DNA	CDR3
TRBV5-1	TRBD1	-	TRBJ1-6	TGCGCCAGCAGCTTGGGACAGGGGAGATCACCCCTCCACTTT	CASSLGQGRSPLHF
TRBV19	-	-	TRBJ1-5	TGTGCCAGTAGTATAGCGGGACAAATCAATCAGCCCCAGCATTTT	CASSIAGQINQPQHF
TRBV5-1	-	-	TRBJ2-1	TGCGCCAGCAGCCCGAGCTTAGGGGCGAATGAGCAGTTCTTC	CASSPSLGANEQFF
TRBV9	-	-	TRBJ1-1	TGTGCCAGCAGCGTAAGCGGCGGCGGTAACACTGAAGCTTTCTTT	CASSVSGGGNTEAFF
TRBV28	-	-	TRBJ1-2	TGTGCCAGCAGCGCAGGGGCTAATAGTTATGGCTACACCTTC	CASSAGANSYGYTF
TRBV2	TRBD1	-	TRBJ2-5	TGTGCCAGCACCTACCCTTACGGCGGGACAGGGAACTTC	CASTYPYGGTGNF
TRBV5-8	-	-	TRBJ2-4	TGTGCCAGCAGCTTTCACGAGTCAGCCAAAAACATTCAGTACTTC	CASSFHESAKNIQYF
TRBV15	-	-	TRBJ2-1	TGTGCCACCAGCAGAGTTCGAGACAGATCCTACAATGAGCAGTTCTTC	CATSRVRDRSYNEQFF
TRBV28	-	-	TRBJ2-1	TGTGCCAGCAGTTTAACTCAAGCGGGCTCCTACAATGAGCAGTTCTTC	CASSLTQAGSYNEQFF
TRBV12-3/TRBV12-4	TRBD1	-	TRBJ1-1	TGTGCCAGCAGGGGGACAGGGAGTCCCGAAGCTTTCTTT	CASRGTGSPEAFF
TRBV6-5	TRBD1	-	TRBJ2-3	TGTGCCAGCAGAACGGGGACAGGGCAGTATTTT	CASRTGTGQYF
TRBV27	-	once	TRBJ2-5	TGTGCCAGCAGTACCCTCAGCGGGTTCCATAGGGGGACCCAGTACTTC	CASSTLSGFHRGTQYF
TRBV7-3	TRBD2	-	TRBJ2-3	TGTGCCAGCAGCTTAAAGTATGACGGGGGACTAGCGGGGACGACGCAGTATTTT	CASSLKYDGGLAGTTQYF
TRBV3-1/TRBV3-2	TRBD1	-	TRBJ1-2	TGTGCCAGCAGCCTCCGGGACAGGAATGGCTACACCTTC	CASSLRDRNGYTF
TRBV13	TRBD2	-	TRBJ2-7	TGTGCCAGCAGCTCTGGGGCTAGCGGGCCCTCCTACGAGCAGTACTTC	CASSSGASGPSYEQYF
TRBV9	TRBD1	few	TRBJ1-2	TGTGCCAGCAGCCTCATGCCGGGACAGGGCTATGGCTACACCTTC	CASSLMPGQGYGYTF
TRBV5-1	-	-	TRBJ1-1	TGCGCCAGCAGCTTGTGGGTTCGGGTCGGCTTCACTGAAGCTTTCTTT	CASSLWVRVGFTEAFF
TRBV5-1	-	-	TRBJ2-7	TGCGCCAGCAGCATACAGGGTTACGAGCAGTACTTC	CASSIQGYEQYF
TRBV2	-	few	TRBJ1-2	TGTGCCAGCAGTGAAGTGGGGGGTTATGGCTACACCTTC	CASSEVGGYGYTF
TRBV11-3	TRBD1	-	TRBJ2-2	TGTGCCAGCAGCCGGGGACAGGGGGCCCGGGAGCTGTTTTTT	CASSRGQGARELFF
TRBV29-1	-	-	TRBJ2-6	TGCAGCGTTGAAGATCGAACAGGGTGGTACGGGGCCAACGTCCTGACTTTC	CSVEDRTGWYGANVLTF
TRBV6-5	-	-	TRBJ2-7	TGTGCCAGCAGCTACGGGGGACAGAGAGAGTACGAGCAGTACTTC	CASSYGGQREYEQYF
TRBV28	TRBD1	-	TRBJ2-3	TGTGCCAGCGACAGGGGTACAGATACGCAGTATTTT	CASDRGTDTQYF
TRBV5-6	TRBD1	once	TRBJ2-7	TGTGCCAGCAGCCATGGACAGGGGTTCTACGAGCAGTACTTC	CASSHGQGFYEQYF
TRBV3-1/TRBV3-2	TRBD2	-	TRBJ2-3	TGTGCCAGCAGCCAAGATTCTAGCGGTCTCACAGATACGCAGTATTTT	CASSQDSSGLTDTQYF
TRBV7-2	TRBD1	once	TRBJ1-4	TGTGCCAGCAGCCAGGGGGCGCGGGGAACCTTGGAAAAACTGTTTTTT	CASSQGARGTLEKLFF
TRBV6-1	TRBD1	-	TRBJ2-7	TGTGCCAGCAGTGAGCAAGACAGGGGGGTCTACGAGCAGTACTTC	CASSEQDRGVYEQYF
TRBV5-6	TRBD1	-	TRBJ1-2	TGTGCCAGCAGCCGTGTACAGGGGGTTCGTGGCTACACCTTC	CASSRVQGVRGYTF
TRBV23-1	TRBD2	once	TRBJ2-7	TGCGCCAGCAGTCATCCCCCTAGCGGGAATAGCCCGAAGCCTGACTACGAGCAGTACTTC	CASSHPPSGNSPKPDYEQYF
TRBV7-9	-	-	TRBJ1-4	TGTGCCAGCAGCTTAGTGGCCAGGGGAAAGACTAATGAAAAACTGTTTTTT	CASSLVARGKTNEKLFF
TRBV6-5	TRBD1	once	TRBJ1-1	TGTGCCAGCAGAACTCGACAGGGGGGCGGACCTGAAGCTTTCTTT	CASRTRQGGGPEAFF
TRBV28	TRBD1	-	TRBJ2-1	TGTGCCAGCAGCCGACCGGGACAGGGTTACTACAATGAGCAGTTCTTC	CASSRPGQGYYNEQFF
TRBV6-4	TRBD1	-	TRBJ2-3	TGTGCCAGCAGTGACTCCACAGGGGCAGATACGCAGTATTTT	CASSDSTGADTQYF
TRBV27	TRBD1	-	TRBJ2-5	TGTGCCAGCAGTCCCCCAGGGGGAGAGACCCAGTACTTC	CASSPPGGETQYF
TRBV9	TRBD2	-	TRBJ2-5	TGTGCCAGCAGCCGCAGACGTAGCGGGGGAGGAGAGACCCAGTACTTC	CASSRRRSGGGETQYF
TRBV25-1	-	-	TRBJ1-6	TGTGCCAGCAGTCCGGACACCCAAGGTATAGGATCACCCCTCCACTTT	CASSPDTQGIGSPLHF
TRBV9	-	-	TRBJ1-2	TGTGCCAGCAGCGTGGCGGGTATCTATGGCTACACCTTC	CASSVAGIYGYTF
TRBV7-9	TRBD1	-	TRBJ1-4	TGTGCCAGCAGCTTATCGGGACAGGGGAATGAAAAACTGTTTTTT	CASSLSGQGNEKLFF
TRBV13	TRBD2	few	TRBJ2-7	TGTGCCAGCAGCTTAGGACTAGCGGCCACAATGACCTACGAGCAGTACTTC	CASSLGLAATMTYEQYF
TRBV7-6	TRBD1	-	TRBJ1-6	TGTGCCAGCAGCCCAGGGACAGACCATAATTCACCCCTCCACTTT	CASSPGTDHNSPLHF
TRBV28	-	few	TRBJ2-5	TGTGCCAGTAAAACTCCGGACTACCAAGAGACCCAGTACTTC	CASKTPDYQETQYF
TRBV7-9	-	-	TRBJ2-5	TGTGCCAGCAGCCCGGACACATTCCAAGAGACCCAGTACTTC	CASSPDTFQETQYF
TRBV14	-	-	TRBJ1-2	TGTGCCAGCAGCCCCGTGGTAGGGGCTGGCTACACCTTC	CASSPVVGAGYTF
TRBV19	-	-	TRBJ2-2	TGTGCCAGTAGTATAGGAGTCCACACCGGGGAGCTGTTTTTT	CASSIGVHTGELFF
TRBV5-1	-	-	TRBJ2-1	TGCGCCAGCAGCGGGGGCCGGTCCCTCAATGAGCAGTTCTTC	CASSGGRSLNEQFF
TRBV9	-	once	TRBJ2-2	TGTGCCAGCAGCGTAGCGAGACAGCAGCCGAACACCGGGGAGCTGTTTTTT	CASSVARQQPNTGELFF
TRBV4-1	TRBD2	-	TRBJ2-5	TGCGCCAGCCGCGGGACTAGCGGGACATCGCGAGAGACCCAGTACTTC	CASRGTSGTSRETQYF
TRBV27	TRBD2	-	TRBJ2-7	TGTGCCAGCAGTTTTACTAGCGGGTCAGACGAGCAGTACTTC	CASSFTSGSDEQYF
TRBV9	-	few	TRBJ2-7	TGTGCCAGCAGCCCTCCCGGGACTCACTACGAGCAGTACTTC	CASSPPGTHYEQYF
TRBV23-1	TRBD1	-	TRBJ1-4	TGCGCCAGCAGTCAATCGAGCCAGGGGGCCACTAATGAAAAACTGTTTTTT	CASSQSSQGATNEKLFF
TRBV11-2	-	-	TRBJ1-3	TGTGCCAGCAGCCCCGAGGTGTCCGGGTCTGGAAACACCATATATTTT	CASSPEVSGSGNTIYF
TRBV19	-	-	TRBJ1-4	TGTGCCAGCACAAAACAGCGGAACAATGAAAAACTGTTTTTT	CASTKQRNNEKLFF